This TCR beta chain was recovered during a study of shared clonotypes between healthy human individuals. Study-wide findings and caveats: Clonotypes which were not shared had lower generation probabilities than clonotypes that all four donors shared.

V was clipped by 6 bases and J by 1 base; unmatched bases: 6. The CDR3 is 15 amino acids. The germline V gene encodes CDR1 MNHEY and CDR2 SVGAGI. In the authors' methods: Filtering differed since immunoSEQ provided only junctions, with no quality scores. TCRdb's copy holds only in-frame clones and misses some; the assay was immunoSEQ multiplex PCR. That table supplies the V and J calls and clone size; D and trimming were determined from the DNA. The sample records some 1,400,000 clones, about 96% being singletons. With respect to this clone: Its antigen is currently unknown.

The TCR was taken from a man aged 25 to 40 in good health. The chain recombines TRBV6-5 with TRBJ1-1; 9 bases are shared with TRBD1. Material for sequencing was naive CD4+ T cells sorted from blood. Subset reported: CD45RA+ positively selected. The CDR3 is CASSPGQGWNTEAFF. The CDR3 nucleotides are TGTGCCAGCAGCCCAGGACAGGGGTGGAACACTGAAGCTTTCTTT.